These 21 T cell receptor beta chains were sequenced from one sample in a study of T cells in women clearing cervical HPV infection. TCRdb's table, derived via immunoSEQ multiplex PCR, lists solely in-frame clones and lacks some. Its table lists about 32,000 clones. Sequenced material: blood buffy coat. All receptors come from a woman between 18 and 70 years old with a cervical HPV16 infection that either progressed to CIN3+ or cleared (not recorded which).

To note about this clone: Read coverage stops 3 residues before the CDR3 terminus; the germline J gene supplies the remainder. The rearrangement uses TRBV11-2 and TRBJ1-1; 9 nucleotides line up with TRBD1. The ends lost 0 bases at V and 2 bases at J; junction bases unmatched: 1. Germline loops: CDR1 SGHAT, CDR2 FQNNGV. CDR3 length equals 15 residues. Incomplete CDR3 DNA: TGTGCCAGCAGCTTAGAGACAGGGGGTAACACTGAA. This gives the protein CASSLETGGNTE. The whole CDR3 is CASSLETGGNTEAFF.

Comment on this clone: The CDR3 is cut off 3 residues early in the read; its end comes from the germline J gene. The V call is TRBV5-1, the J call TRBJ1-2; possible D gene TRBD1, 5 bases. Germline lookup yields CDR1 SGHRS and CDR2 YFSETQ. This CDR3 region has 13 residues. This chain's CDR3 is CASSLIGGEGYTF. The part of the CDR3 DNA that was read is TGCGCCAGCAGCTTGATCGGGGGGGAAGGC.

As concerns this clone: Sequencing ends 3 residues short of the CDR3 end; the germline J gene provides the rest. This chain links TRBV28 with TRBJ1-2, with D unresolved. Germline values: CDR1 MDHEN, CDR2 SYDVKM. The CDR3 length is 12 residues. The V end lost 7 bases, the J end lost 4 bases, and 10 bases lay between the germline ends. The CDR3 reads CASISRGYGYTF. Partial CDR3 DNA: TGTGCCAGCATCTCACGGGGCTATGGC.

Regarding this clone: The read terminates 3 residues before the CDR3 end, so the remaining end is supplied by the germline J gene. V gene TRBV6-1 combines with J gene TRBJ1-2; D gene ambiguous. CDR1 MNHNS and CDR2 SASEGT come from the germline V gene. CDR3 length: 15 residues. The CDR3: CASSELLGRLGGYTF. The CDR3 DNA, read in part, is TGTGCCAGCAGTGAGTTGTTAGGGCGCTTGGGCGGC.

The sequenced part of the CDR3 DNA is TGTGCCAGTAGGTCACGGGACTCTCAGACG. Residues: CASRSRDSQT. The entire CDR3 is CASRSRDSQTQYF. The chain recombines TRBV19 with TRBJ2-3; a possible D gene is TRBD2 (6 bases). The missing CDR3 end, 3 residues past where the read stops, is filled in from the germline J gene. CDR3 size: 13 residues. Germline CDR1 and CDR2: LNHDA and SQIVND (reference sequence). Together with reference TRBV19 and TRBJ2-3, the CDR3 gives the full variable domain: DGGITQSPKYLFRKEGQNVTLSCEQNLNHDAMYWYRQDPGQGLRLIYYSQIVNDFQKGDIAEGYSVSREKKESFPLTVTSAQKNPTAFYLCASRSRDSQTQYFGPGTRLTVL.

Comments on this clone: The observed sequence ends 3 residues before the CDR3 terminus, with the missing tail filled in from the germline J gene. The V and J genes are TRBV30 and TRBJ1-2; D remains ambiguous. V was clipped by 0 bases and J by 3 bases, with 14 bases between them. Germline values: CDR1 GTSNPN, CDR2 SVGIG (reference sequence). The CDR3 sequence is 15 residues long. The CDR3 reads CAWSVRRGKDYGYTF. CDR3 DNA, as far as it was read: TGTGCCTGGAGTGTACGGCGGGGTAAGGACTATGGC.

Remarks on this clone: The observed sequence ends 3 residues before the CDR3 terminus, with the missing tail filled in from the germline J gene. The V and J genes are TRBV20-1 and TRBJ2-1, with TRBD2 matching 8 bases. In germline, CDR1 is DFQATT, CDR2 SNEGSKA (reference sequence). This CDR3 has 16 residues. V trimming: 6 bases; J trimming: 5 bases; junction bases outside the gene matches: 15. The sequenced part of the CDR3 DNA is TGCAGTGCGGAGAGCTCTCGGGAGGGGGATCACAATGAG. This gives the protein CSAESSREGDHNE. The complete CDR3 sequence is CSAESSREGDHNEQFF.

Worth noting for this clone: With the read ending 3 residues before the CDR3 end, the germline J gene is used to fill in that end. The chain recombines TRBV19 with TRBJ1-2; D is perhaps TRBD1 (5 bases). V was cut by 6 bases and J by 5 bases, with 10 bases left in between. Germline CDR1 is LNHDA and CDR2 is SQIVND (reference sequence). This CDR3 is 12 amino acids long. The sequenced CDR3 bases are TGTGCCAGTAGCAGGGAGGGATATGGC. Translated, it gives CASSREGYG. The CDR3 reads in full as CASSREGYGYTF.

As for this clone: The CDR3 end falls 3 residues outside the read, so it is completed with the germline J gene. The rearrangement joins TRBV15 to TRBJ2-2; no clear D. V dropped 6 bases and J dropped 0 bases, with 11 bases sitting between them. The CDR3 has 15 amino acids. CDR1 and CDR2 (germline): LNHNV, YYDKDF (reference sequence). The covered CDR3 bases are TGTGCCACCAGAACTTATACCTCGAACACCGGGGAG. Residues: CATRTYTSNTGE. The full CDR3 sequence reads CATRTYTSNTGELFF.

Notes on this clone: The sequenced fragment ends 3 residues before the CDR3 boundary, so the rest is inferred from the germline J gene. V is TRBV7-9 and J is TRBJ1-2, with 7 bases that match TRBD1. This CDR3 region has 15 residues. Looked up from germline, CDR1 is SEHNR and CDR2 is FQNEAQ (reference sequence). The CDR3 sequence is CASNPTDGTVYDYTF. The CDR3 DNA, read in part, is TGTGCCAGCAATCCTACGGACGGGACAGTCTACGAC.

Remarks on this clone: The read terminates 3 residues ahead of where the CDR3 ends, so the germline J gene completes it. This rearrangement joins TRBV2 to TRBJ1-4; unclear D gene. The CDR3 is made up of 14 amino acids. Germline CDR1 reads SNHLY; CDR2 reads FYNNEI. Trimming removed 4 bases from V and 7 bases from J, with 13 bases in between. CDR3: CASSGGGRFEKLFF. The CDR3 DNA, read in part, is TGTGCCAGCAGTGGTGGTGGTCGGTTTGAAAAA. Filled out from reference TRBV2 and TRBJ1-4, the complete variable domain reads EPEVTQTPSHQVTQMGQEVILRCVPISNHLYFYWYRQILGQKVEFLVSFYNNEISEKSEIFDDQFSVERPDGSNFTLKIRSTKLEDSAMYFCASSGGGRFEKLFFGSGTQLSVL.

Concerning this clone: The read gets to within 3 residues of the CDR3 end, and the germline J gene fills in the rest. The V call is TRBV19, the J call TRBJ1-5, with D perhaps TRBD1 (6 bases). V dropped 3 bases and J dropped 0 bases, with 9 bases sitting between them. CDR1 and CDR2 (germline): LNHDA, SQIVND (reference sequence). The CDR3 totals 15 residues. The CDR3 reads CASSIRTVSNQPQHF. The sequenced part of the CDR3 DNA is TGTGCCAGTAGTATCCGGACAGTTAGCAATCAGCCC.

Comments on this clone: The CDR3 end falls 3 residues outside the read, so it is completed with the germline J gene. V and J are TRBV30 and TRBJ1-1, with D perhaps matching TRBD1 (5 bases). The CDR3 is 13 residues long. The V and J ends lost 5 bases and 1 base respectively, with 11 bases between them. CDR1 is GTSNPN, CDR2 SVGIG, per germline (reference sequence). CDR3 DNA (partial): TGTGCCTGGGAACGACAGTCGAACACTGAA. Protein sequence: CAWERQSNTE. The entire CDR3 protein is CAWERQSNTEAFF.

A remark on this clone: The read ends 3 residues before the CDR3 terminus; that terminus is restored from the germline J gene. J is TRBJ2-3 and V is TRBV2; a possible D gene is TRBD1 (6 bases). CDR3 size: 13 residues. Germline values: CDR1 SNHLY, CDR2 FYNNEI. The sequenced part of the CDR3 DNA is TGTGCCAGCAGTGTCCAGGGGCAGGAGACG. The encoded protein is CASSVQGQET. The whole CDR3 reads CASSVQGQETQYF.

On this clone itself: Relative to the germline gene, one junction end is altered; a read error may explain this. The read is 3 residues too short to cover the CDR3 end, so that end is filled in from the germline J gene. The chain has TRBV20-1 and TRBJ1-3; D is uncertain. The CDR3 length is 14 residues. Germline CDR1 DFQATT, CDR2 SNEGSKA (reference sequence). CDR3 residues: CSARASARGNTIYF. The covered CDR3 bases are TGCAGTGCTAGAGCGTCGGCACGCGGAAACACT.

Regarding this clone: The read falls 3 residues short of the CDR3 end, and the missing part is taken from the germline J gene. This chain links TRBV11-2 with TRBJ1-6; weak D call: TRBD1 (6 bases). This CDR3 spans 14 amino acids. Germline V gene sequence: CDR1 SGHAT, CDR2 FQNNGV. V lost 5 bases, J lost 9 bases, and 14 bases lay in between. The CDR3: CASSREGGGSPLHF. CDR3 bases read: TGTGCCAGCAGCCGAGAAGGGGGTGGTTCACCC.

A note on this clone: The sequence runs out 3 residues before the end of the CDR3; the remainder is reconstructed from the germline J gene. The J gene is TRBJ2-4, the V gene TRBV18, with D hard to call. Germline V CDR1 and CDR2: KGHSH, LQKENI. The CDR3 length is 14 residues. The CDR3 spells CASSPSDSNYGQYF. CDR3 DNA, as far as it was read: TGTGCCAGCTCACCAAGCGACTCTAACTATGGT.

Regarding this clone: The read ends 3 residues shy of where the CDR3 ends; the end is completed using the germline J gene. This chain connects TRBV18 to TRBJ1-2; D is ambiguous. Germline lookup yields CDR1 KGHSH and CDR2 LQKENI. CDR3 length: 12 residues. The sequenced CDR3 bases are TGTGCCAGCTCACAGGGTTTCTACGAC. It encodes CASSQGFYD. The whole CDR3 protein reads CASSQGFYDYTF.

In regard to this clone: The CDR3 goes on 3 residues after the read ends, and that part is filled in from the germline J gene. The chain joins TRBV20-1 to TRBJ2-7, with D perhaps matching TRBD2 (6 bases). This CDR3 contains 14 residues. V lost 6 bases to trimming and J lost 2 bases, with 17 bases between them. CDR1 and CDR2 from the germline V gene are DFQATT and SNEGSKA (reference sequence). The covered CDR3 bases are TGCAGTGCCTCCCGCGGGGAGCCGCCCTACGAG. Amino acids: CSASRGEPPYE. Given in full, the CDR3 is CSASRGEPPYEQYF.

With respect to this clone: Coverage ceases 3 residues before the CDR3 finishes, and the germline J gene fills in the end. V gene TRBV5-1 combines with J gene TRBJ1-1; 12 nucleotides match TRBD1. CDR3 length: 17 residues. In germline, CDR1 is SGHRS, CDR2 YFSETQ. With 4 bases clipped from V and 0 bases from J, the junction kept 7 bases outside the gene matches. The CDR3 bases that were read are TGCGCCAGCAGCCATCCGGGACAGGGGGCTATGAACACTGAA. Its translation is CASSHPGQGAMNTE. The CDR3 as a whole reads CASSHPGQGAMNTEAFF.

As to this clone: Sequencing ends 3 residues short of the CDR3 end; the germline J gene provides the rest. The V gene is TRBV6-2 or TRBV6-3, the J gene TRBJ1-2; perhaps TRBD1 as D (6 bases). The V gene's germline CDR1 is MNHEY and CDR2 SVGEGT. This CDR3 contains 14 residues. CDR3 loop: CASNPQWGPNDYTF. Incomplete CDR3 DNA: TGTGCCAGCAACCCCCAATGGGGGCCGAATGAC.